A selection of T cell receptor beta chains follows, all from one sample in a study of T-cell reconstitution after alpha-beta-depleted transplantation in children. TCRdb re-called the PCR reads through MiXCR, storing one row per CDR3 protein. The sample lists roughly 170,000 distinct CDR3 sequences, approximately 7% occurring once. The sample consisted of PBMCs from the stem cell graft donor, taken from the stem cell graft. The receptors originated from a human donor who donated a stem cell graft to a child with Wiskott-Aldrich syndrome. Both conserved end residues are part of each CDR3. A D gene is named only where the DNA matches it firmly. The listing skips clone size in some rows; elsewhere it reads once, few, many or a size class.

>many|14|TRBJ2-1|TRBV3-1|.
CASSPMGENNEQFF
TGTGCCAGCAGCCCTATGGGGGAAAACAATGAGCAGTTCTTC
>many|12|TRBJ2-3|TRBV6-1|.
CASSEEYGTQYF
TGTGCCAGCAGTGAAGAGTACGGTACGCAGTATTTT
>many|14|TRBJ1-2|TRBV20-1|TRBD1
CSAIRTGGNYGYTF
TGCAGTGCTATCCGGACAGGGGGTAACTATGGCTACACCTTC
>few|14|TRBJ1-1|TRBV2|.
CASSEEGMNTEAFF
TGTGCCAGCAGTGAGGAGGGGATGAACACTGAAGCTTTCTTT
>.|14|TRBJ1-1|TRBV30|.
CALERGLLNTEAFF
TGTGCCCTGGAGAGGGGACTCTTGAACACTGAAGCTTTCTTT
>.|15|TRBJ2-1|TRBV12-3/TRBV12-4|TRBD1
CASSPQTGVYNEQFF
TGTGCCAGCAGTCCGCAGACAGGGGTCTACAATGAGCAGTTCTTC
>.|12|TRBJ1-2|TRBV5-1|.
CASTRGWDGYTF
TGCGCCAGCACCCGGGGATGGGATGGCTACACCTTC
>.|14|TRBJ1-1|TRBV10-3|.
CAIRDTPENTEAFF
TGTGCCATCAGGGATACACCGGAGAACACTGAAGCTTTCTTT
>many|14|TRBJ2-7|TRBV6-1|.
CASSPLVRSHEQYF
TGTGCCAGCAGTCCCCTAGTTAGGAGCCACGAGCAGTACTTC
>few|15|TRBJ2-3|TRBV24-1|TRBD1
CATSASGQGRDTQYF
TGTGCCACCAGTGCCTCAGGACAGGGGAGGGATACGCAGTATTTT
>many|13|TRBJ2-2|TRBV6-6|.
CASYLGGAGELFF
TGTGCCAGCTACCTTGGCGGGGCCGGGGAGCTGTTTTTT
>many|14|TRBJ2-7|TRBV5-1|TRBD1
CASSPTGTDYEQYF
TGCGCCAGCAGCCCCACCGGGACAGACTACGAGCAGTACTTC
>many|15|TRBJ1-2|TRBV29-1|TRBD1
CSAVPGGTNNYGYTF
TGCAGCGCCGTCCCAGGGGGCACCAACAACTATGGCTACACCTTC
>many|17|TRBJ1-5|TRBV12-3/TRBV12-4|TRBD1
CASSLAVRGLGNQPQHF
TGTGCCAGCAGTTTAGCGGTAAGGGGGCTGGGGAATCAGCCCCAGCATTTT
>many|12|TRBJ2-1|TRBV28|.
CASTITQNEQFF
TGTGCCAGCACCATAACCCAAAATGAGCAGTTCTTC
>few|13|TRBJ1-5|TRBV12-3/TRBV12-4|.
CASSSLSEQPQHF
TGTGCCAGCAGCTCCTTGTCGGAGCAGCCCCAGCATTTT
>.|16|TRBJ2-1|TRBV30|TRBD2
CAWSKVSGGAYNEQFF
TGTGCCTGGAGTAAGGTTAGCGGGGGGGCCTACAATGAGCAGTTCTTC
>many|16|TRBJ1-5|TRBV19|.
CASSIVSGQSNQPQHF
TGTGCCAGTAGTATCGTTAGTGGCCAGTCCAATCAGCCCCAGCATTTT
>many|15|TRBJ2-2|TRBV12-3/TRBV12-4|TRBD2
CASLWGRGNTGELFF
TGTGCCAGCCTGTGGGGGAGGGGGAACACCGGGGAGCTGTTTTTT
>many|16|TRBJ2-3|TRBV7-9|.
CASSSTFGGSTDTQYF
TGTGCCAGCAGCTCGACCTTTGGAGGGAGCACAGATACGCAGTATTTT
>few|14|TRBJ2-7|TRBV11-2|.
CASSWTGYSYEQYF
TGTGCCAGCAGCTGGACGGGGTACTCCTACGAGCAGTACTTC
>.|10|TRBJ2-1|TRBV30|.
CAWSVIEQFF
TGTGCCTGGAGTGTTATTGAGCAGTTCTTC
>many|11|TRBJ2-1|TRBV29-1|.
CSVDNGGSEFF
TGCAGCGTTGATAATGGGGGGAGCGAGTTCTTC
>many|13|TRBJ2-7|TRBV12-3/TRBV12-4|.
CASSRGTSYEQYF
TGTGCCAGCAGTCGTGGTACCTCCTACGAGCAGTACTTC
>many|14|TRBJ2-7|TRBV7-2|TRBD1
CASAKGTGPYEQYF
TGTGCCAGCGCGAAAGGGACAGGGCCCTACGAGCAGTACTTC
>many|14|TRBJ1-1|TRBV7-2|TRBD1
CASRLDRGNTEAFF
TGTGCCAGCAGATTGGACAGGGGGAACACTGAAGCTTTCTTT
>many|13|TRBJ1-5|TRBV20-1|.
CSAEYLGNQPQHF
TGCAGTGCTGAGTATCTTGGCAATCAGCCCCAGCATTTT
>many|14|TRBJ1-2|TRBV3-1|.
CASSQDLGNYGYTF
TGTGCCAGCAGCCAAGATCTAGGCAACTATGGCTACACCTTC
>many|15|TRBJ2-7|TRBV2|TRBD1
CASSASGTGNYEQYF
TGTGCCAGCAGTGCTTCAGGGACAGGGAACTACGAGCAGTACTTC
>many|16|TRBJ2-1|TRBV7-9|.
CASSLGQGGYRNEQFF
TGTGCCAGCAGCTTAGGTCAGGGCGGTTATAGGAATGAGCAGTTCTTC
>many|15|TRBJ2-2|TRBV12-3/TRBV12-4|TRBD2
CASSSRLADTGELFF
TGTGCCAGCAGTTCCAGGCTAGCGGATACCGGGGAGCTGTTTTTT